The 5 T cell receptor beta chains below were found in one sample sequenced in a study of beta chain features in type 1 diabetes. Study results and caveats: For Type 1 diabetes patients, all four CD4+ subsets carried TCRB CDR3s that were moderately but significantly shorter.

These receptors have no identified antigens. Reverse transcribing all isolated RNA meant expressed TCRB transcripts were sequenced. Method: immunoSEQ multiplex PCR; TCRdb's copy keeps in-frame clones and lacks some. Among about 340,000 clones listed, approximately 13% were seen once. Sequencing used naive CD4+ T cells from blood. Receptor source: a woman in her late teens or twenties with type 1 diabetes.

The V call is TRBV19, the J call TRBJ2-6; tentative D call: TRBD1 (5 bases). The CDR3 has 18 amino acids. Germline values: CDR1 LNHDA, CDR2 SQIVND (reference sequence). Trimming took 7 bases from V and 0 from J, leaving 19 bases between them. The CDR3 is CASTASGHFPSGANVLTF. CDR3 coding DNA: TGTGCCAGTACCGCATCCGGACACTTTCCCTCTGGGGCCAACGTCCTGACTTTC.

The chain uses TRBV5-1 and TRBJ2-5; the D gene is possibly TRBD2 (5 bases). CDR3 length: 13 residues. CDR1 and CDR2 from the germline V gene are SGHRS and YFSETQ. Trimming took off 4 bases at V and 5 bases at J, with 12 bases between the two ends. The CDR3 bases are TGCGCCAGCAGCAGCGGATGGGAGGAGACCCAGTACTTC. The encoded protein is CASSSGWEETQYF.

This rearrangement joins TRBV19 to TRBJ2-1, with D tentatively TRBD1 (5 bases). Trimming took off 7 bases at V and 8 bases at J, with 18 bases between the two ends. The CDR3 covers 14 residues. Germline V gene sequence: CDR1 LNHDA, CDR2 SQIVND (reference sequence). CDR3 DNA: TGTGCCAGTACCCCAGGGTCCCTTGGGGATGAGCAGTTCTTC. Its protein is CASTPGSLGDEQFF.

The gene calls are TRBV5-1 and TRBJ2-6; 9 bases match TRBD1. V shed 5 bases and J 1 base; nucleotides not matched to a gene: 1. Per the germline V gene, CDR1 is SGHRS and CDR2 is YFSETQ. The CDR3 runs 15 residues. The CDR3 DNA is TGCGCCAGCAGACAGGGGGCGTCTGGGGCCAACGTCCTGACTTTC. Residues: CASRQGASGANVLTF.

This clone was detected only a few times. The chain uses TRBV7-2 and TRBJ1-5, with a possible D match to TRBD1 (6 bases). The CDR3 spans 13 residues. V dropped 6 bases and J dropped 5 bases, with 11 bases sitting between them. Germline lookup yields CDR1 SGHTA and CDR2 FQGNSA. CDR3 in DNA: TGTGCCAGCAGTGACAGGTCGGATCAGCCCCAGCATTTT. Protein sequence: CASSDRSDQPQHF.